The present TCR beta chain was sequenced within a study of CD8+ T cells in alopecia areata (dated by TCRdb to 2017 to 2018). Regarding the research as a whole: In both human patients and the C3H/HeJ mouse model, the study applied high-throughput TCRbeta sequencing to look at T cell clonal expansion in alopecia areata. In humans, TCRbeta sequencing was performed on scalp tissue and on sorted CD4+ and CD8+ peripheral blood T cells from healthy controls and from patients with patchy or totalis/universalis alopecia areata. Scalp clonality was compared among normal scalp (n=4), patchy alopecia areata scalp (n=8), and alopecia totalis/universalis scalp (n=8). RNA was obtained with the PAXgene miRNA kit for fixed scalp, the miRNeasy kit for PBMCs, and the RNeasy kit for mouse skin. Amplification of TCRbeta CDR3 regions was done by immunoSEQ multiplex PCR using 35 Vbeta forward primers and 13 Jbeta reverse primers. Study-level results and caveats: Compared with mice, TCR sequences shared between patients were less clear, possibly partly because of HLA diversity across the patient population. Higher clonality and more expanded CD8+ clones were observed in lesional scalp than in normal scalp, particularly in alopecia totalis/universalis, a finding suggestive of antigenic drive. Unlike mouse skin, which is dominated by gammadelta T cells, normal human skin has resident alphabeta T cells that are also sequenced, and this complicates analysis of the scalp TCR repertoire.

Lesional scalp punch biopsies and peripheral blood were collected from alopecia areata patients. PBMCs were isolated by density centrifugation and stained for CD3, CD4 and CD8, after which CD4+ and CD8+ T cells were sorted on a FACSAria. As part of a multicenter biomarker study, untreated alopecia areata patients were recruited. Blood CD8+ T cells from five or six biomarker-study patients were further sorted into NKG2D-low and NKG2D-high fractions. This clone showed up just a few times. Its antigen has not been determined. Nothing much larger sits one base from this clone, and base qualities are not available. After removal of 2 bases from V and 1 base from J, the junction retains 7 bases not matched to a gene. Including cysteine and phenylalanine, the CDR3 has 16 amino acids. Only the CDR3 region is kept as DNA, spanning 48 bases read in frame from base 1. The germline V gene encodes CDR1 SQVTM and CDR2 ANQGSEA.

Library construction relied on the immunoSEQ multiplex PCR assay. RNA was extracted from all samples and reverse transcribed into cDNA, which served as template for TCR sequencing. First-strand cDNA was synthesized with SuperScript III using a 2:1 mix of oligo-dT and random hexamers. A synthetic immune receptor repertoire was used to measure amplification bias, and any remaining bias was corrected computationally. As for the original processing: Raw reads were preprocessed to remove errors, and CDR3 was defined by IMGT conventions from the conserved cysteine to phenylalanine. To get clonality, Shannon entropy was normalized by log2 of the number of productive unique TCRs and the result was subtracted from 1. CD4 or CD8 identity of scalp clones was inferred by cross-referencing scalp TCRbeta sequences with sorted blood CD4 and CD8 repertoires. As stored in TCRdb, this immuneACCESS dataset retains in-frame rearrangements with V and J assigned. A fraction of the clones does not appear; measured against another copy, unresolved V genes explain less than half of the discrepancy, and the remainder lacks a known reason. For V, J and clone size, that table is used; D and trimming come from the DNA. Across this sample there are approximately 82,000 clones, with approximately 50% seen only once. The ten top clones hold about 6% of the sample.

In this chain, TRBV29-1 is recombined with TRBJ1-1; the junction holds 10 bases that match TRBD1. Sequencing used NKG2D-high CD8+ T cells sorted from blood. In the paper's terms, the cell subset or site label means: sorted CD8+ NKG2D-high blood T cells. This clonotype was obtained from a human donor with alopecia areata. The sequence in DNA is TGCAGCGTTGAACGAGGGGGACAGGGGAAGAACACTGAAGCTTTCTTT. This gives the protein CSVERGGQGKNTEAFF. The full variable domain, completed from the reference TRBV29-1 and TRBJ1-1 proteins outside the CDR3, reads SAVISQKPSRDICQRGTSLTIQCQVDSQVTMMFWYRQQPGQSLTLIATANQGSEATYESGFVIDKFPISRPNLTFSTLTVSNMSPEDSSIYLCSVERGGQGKNTEAFFGQGTRLTVV.